Shown below are 6 T cell receptor beta chains from a single sample sequenced in a study of T cell responses to AZD1222 COVID-19 vaccine. Using immunoSEQ multiplex PCR, the repertoire was profiled, and TCRdb retains in-frame clones only, with some absent. The sample has 90,000 to 120,000 clones; 70% to 90% are singletons. The sample consisted of peripheral blood, taken on day 0 of AZD1222 vaccination. Receptors originate from an adult in good health.

CDR3 sequence reads: CASSLSGTGQPQHF. CDR3 nucleotide sequence: TGTGCCAGCAGTTTATCAGGGACGGGGCAGCCCCAGCATTTT. The chain joins TRBV27 to TRBJ1-5; TRBD1 might be the D (5 bases). The V end was cut by 0 bases, the J end by 7 bases, with 10 bases between. The germline V gene has CDR1 MNHEY and CDR2 SMNVEV (reference sequence). The CDR3 contains 14 residues.

The CDR3 coding sequence is TGTGCCAGCTCACAACTGACAGTTGCAACTAATGAAAAACTGTTTTTT. This translates into CASSQLTVATNEKLFF. V gene TRBV18 combines with J gene TRBJ1-4, with TRBD1 as a possible D gene (5 bases). Deletions cut 4 bases from V and 0 bases from J, with 12 bases between. The germline V gene encodes CDR1 KGHSH and CDR2 LQKENI. CDR3 length equals 16 residues.

The gene calls are TRBV6-6 and TRBJ1-5; no clear D. The CDR3 covers 13 residues. The V gene lost 8 bases and the J gene lost 0 bases, with 8 bases spanning the gap. CDR1 and CDR2 (germline): MNHNY, SVGAGI (reference sequence). The DNA for the CDR3 is TGTGCCAGCGCACCTAATAGCAATCAGCCCCAGCATTTT. Encoded protein: CASAPNSNQPQHF.

This rearrangement joins TRBV25-1 to TRBJ1-1, with D perhaps TRBD1 (5 bases). Trimming left V 8 bases short and J 8 bases short, with 15 bases between. Germline V gene lookup returns CDR1 MGHDK and CDR2 SYGVNS. The CDR3 is made up of 12 amino acids. The CDR3 bases are TGTGCCAGCGCCCCTACGACAGTCGAAGCTTTCTTT. It is translated as CASAPTTVEAFF.

This chain joins TRBV18 and TRBJ1-3, with 8 bases that match TRBD1. V lost 5 bases to trimming and J lost 2 bases; unmatched junction nucleotides: 8. This CDR3 spans 16 amino acids. CDR1 is KGHSH and CDR2 is LQKENI in the germline V gene. This CDR3 reads CASSWRVTGAGNTIYF. The CDR3 DNA follows: TGTGCCAGCTCATGGCGTGTGACAGGGGCTGGAAACACCATATATTTT.

The chain has TRBV6-6 and TRBJ2-7; 9 nucleotides agree with TRBD1. V trimming: 6 bases; J trimming: 4 bases; junction bases outside the gene matches: 4. Germline CDR1 is MNHNY and CDR2 is SVGAGI (reference sequence). The CDR3 loop spans 13 amino acids. CDR3 sequence (DNA): TGTGCCAGCAGATCGGACAGGGGTTACGAGCAGTACTTC. The encoded protein is CASRSDRGYEQYF.